These 6 T cell receptor beta chains share one sample of origin, sequenced in a study of CD8 T cells in ankylosing spondylitis. TCRdb re-derived calls from the 5' RACE reads in MiXCR, one entry per CDR3 protein. The sample carries under 200,000 distinct CDR3 sequences, roughly 10% recorded once. Sequenced input: blood, either unsorted or a sorted T cell fraction (not recorded which). Every receptor here comes from a female donor with ankylosing spondylitis or in good health (not recorded which).

There are many counts of this clonotype. The chain links TRBV5-1 to TRBJ2-1, with D perhaps TRBD2 (6 bases). The CDR3 is 14 residues long. Germline V gives CDR1 SGHRS, CDR2 YFSETQ. Trimming pared 5 bases from V and 6 bases from J, leaving 15 bases between. CDR3 bases: TGCGCCAGCAGGACCGCGGAGGGTTTCAATGAGCAGTTCTTC. Translation gives CASRTAEGFNEQFF.

The CDR3 DNA reads as TGTGCCAGCAGACTACTAGCGGGAATGGTGAATACGCAGTATTTT. Protein sequence: CASRLLAGMVNTQYF. This chain uses TRBV27 with TRBJ2-3; 10 bases align to TRBD2. Germline CDR1 and CDR2: MNHEY and SMNVEV (reference sequence). V shed 6 bases and J 7 bases; nucleotides not matched to a gene: 10. This CDR3 spans 15 amino acids.

The V gene is TRBV7-9, the J gene TRBJ1-4; D is undetermined. CDR3 length: 16 amino acids. The V and J ends lost 3 bases and 1 base respectively, with 12 bases between them. Germline assignment: CDR1 SEHNR and CDR2 FQNEAQ (reference sequence). The CDR3 here is CASSLTPLGTNEKLFF. The CDR3 nucleotides are TGTGCCAGCAGCTTGACACCCCTGGGAACTAATGAAAAACTGTTTTTT.

The table lists this clonotype with many counts. One end of the junction does not line up with germline, which may come from a read error. This sequence joins TRBV9 and TRBJ2-1, with 10 bases lining up with TRBD1. The CDR3 length is 13 residues. CDR1 is SGDLS, CDR2 YYNGEE, per germline. The CDR3 DNA reads TGTGCCAGCAGCGTAGAGAGAGACAGGGGGCTGGTCTTC. It is translated as CASSVERDRGLVF.

The chain is built from TRBV2 and TRBJ1-6, with a possible D match to TRBD1 (6 bases). Germline V gene data show CDR1 as SNHLY and CDR2 as FYNNEI. Trimming took 10 bases from V and 7 from J, leaving 20 bases between them. The CDR3 has 15 amino acids. The CDR3 DNA follows: TGTGCCACCAAGGATTCAGGGACAAACAATTCACCCCTCCACTTT. It specifies CATKDSGTNNSPLHF.

This clonotype was counted ten times or more. This chain joins TRBV5-8 and TRBJ2-1, with a tentative D call TRBD1 (5 bases). Trimming cost V 0 bases and J 2 bases, with 15 bases left between them. The CDR3 is made up of 17 amino acids. In germline, CDR1 is SGHTS, CDR2 YDEGEE. CDR3 in amino acids: CASSLVSTTAAYNEQFF. The CDR3 nucleotides are TGTGCCAGCAGCTTGGTTTCCACGACAGCCGCCTACAATGAGCAGTTCTTC. The complete variable domain, with remaining parts taken from reference TRBV5-8 and TRBJ2-1, reads EAGVTQSPTHLIKTRGQQATLRCSPISGHTSVYWYQQALGLGLQFLLWYDEGEERNRGNFPPRFSGRQFPNYSSELNVNALELEDSALYLCASSLVSTTAAYNEQFFGPGTRLTVL.